The rows below give T cell receptor beta chains drawn from one sample of a study of cytomegalovirus exposure and HLA in healthy donors. Method: immunoSEQ multiplex PCR; TCRdb's copy keeps in-frame clones and lacks some. The table shows 130,000 or so clones, with 80% to 85% occurring only once. Sample: PBMCs. The receptor set was obtained from a woman aged 40 to 55 in good health and CMV-seronegative. Each CDR3 is given with its conserved first and last residue. D genes are given only for firm matches. The size entry is marked missing in some rows and otherwise reads once, few, many or a size class.

TRBV7-9,14,TRBJ1-2,TRBD1,.,CASSPPGTGYGYTF,TGTGCCAGCAGCCCGCCGGGGACAGGGTATGGCTACACCTTC
TRBV5-4,14,TRBJ1-3,.,.,CASSWGGRGDTIYF,TGTGCCAGCAGCTGGGGGGGTCGCGGGGACACCATATATTTT
TRBV14,16,TRBJ2-5,TRBD2,.,CASSQIRGRDQETQYF,TGTGCCAGCAGCCAAATTCGTGGGAGGGACCAAGAGACCCAGTACTTC
TRBV7-3,14,TRBJ2-2,.,.,CASSFGLNTGELFF,TGTGCCAGCAGCTTCGGACTGAACACCGGGGAGCTGTTTTTT
TRBV7-6,15,TRBJ2-1,TRBD2,once,CASTLTSGAYNEQFF,TGTGCCAGCACTCTTACTAGCGGGGCTTACAATGAGCAGTTCTTC
TRBV30,13,TRBJ2-5,TRBD1,.,CAWDPTGGETQYF,TGTGCCTGGGACCCGACAGGGGGAGAGACCCAGTACTTC
TRBV13,15,TRBJ2-7,.,once,CASSLPGSQSGEQYF,TGTGCCAGCAGCCTCCCTGGATCTCAATCGGGCGAGCAGTACTTC
TRBV21-1,15,TRBJ1-1,.,.,CASHGPQGQDTEAFF,TGTGCCAGCCATGGCCCACAGGGGCAGGACACTGAAGCTTTCTTT
TRBV6-1,15,TRBJ1-2,.,.,CASSDRVAPFYGYTF,TGTGCCAGCAGTGACAGGGTGGCGCCTTTCTATGGCTACACCTTC
TRBV5-5,17,TRBJ1-1,.,many,CASSLFQGMISNTEAFF,TGTGCCAGCAGCTTGTTTCAGGGGATGATCTCGAACACTGAAGCTTTCTTT
TRBV27,14,TRBJ1-5,.,.,CASSPDSGNQPQHF,TGTGCCAGCAGTCCCGACTCCGGCAATCAGCCCCAGCATTTT
TRBV28,12,TRBJ1-1,.,.,CASSLVRAEAFF,TGTGCCAGCAGTTTGGTCAGGGCTGAAGCTTTCTTT